The rows below give T cell receptor beta chains drawn from one sample of a study of shared clonotypes between healthy human individuals. Assay: immunoSEQ multiplex PCR; the TCRdb copy retains only in-frame clones and omits some. The sample holds approximately 2.5 million clones, 90% to 95% seen once. Source material: naive CD4+ T cells sorted from blood. Source of these receptors: a man younger than 30 in good health. Both conserved end residues are part of each CDR3. The D gene is left open where the match is weak. A row's size may be missing; if present it is once, few, many or a size class.

D gene	clone size	V gene	J gene	CDR3 protein	CDR3 DNA
TRBD1	.	TRBV11-2	TRBJ1-6	CASSLNGGGDRRNSPLHF	TGTGCCAGCAGCCTAAACGGGGGAGGGGACAGGAGAAATTCACCCCTCCACTTT
.	.	TRBV19	TRBJ1-5	CASSSDTSRGNQPQHF	TGTGCCAGTAGTTCGGACACGAGTAGGGGCAATCAGCCCCAGCATTTT
.	.	TRBV6-6	TRBJ2-1	CAAAGLTYNEQFF	TGTGCCGCGGCGGGGTTGACCTACAATGAGCAGTTCTTC
.	.	TRBV6-1	TRBJ2-6	CASSMGGLGANVLTF	TGTGCCAGCAGTATGGGGGGGCTTGGGGCCAACGTCCTGACTTTC
.	.	TRBV4-3	TRBJ2-7	CASSQQPGPIYEQYF	TGCGCCAGCAGCCAGCAACCGGGACCGATCTACGAGCAGTACTTC
.	.	TRBV2	TRBJ1-1	CASSEILWTASGEAFF	TGTGCCAGCAGTGAAATCCTTTGGACGGCGTCGGGTGAAGCTTTCTTT
.	.	TRBV28	TRBJ2-7	CASSIDLEQYF	TGTGCCAGCAGTATCGATTTGGAGCAGTACTTC
TRBD2	.	TRBV5-1	TRBJ2-3	CASSLRTSETDTQYF	TGCGCCAGCAGCTTGAGGACTAGCGAAACAGATACGCAGTATTTT
.	.	TRBV5-1	TRBJ2-3	CASSLEGGWTDTQYF	TGCGCCAGCAGCTTGGAGGGAGGCTGGACAGATACGCAGTATTTT
TRBD1	.	TRBV28	TRBJ1-6	CASSTRGQYNSPLHF	TGTGCCAGCAGCACCAGGGGACAGTATAATTCACCCCTCCACTTT
TRBD2	.	TRBV9	TRBJ2-5	CASSATLAGGQETQYF	TGTGCCAGCAGCGCTACACTAGCGGGGGGGCAAGAGACCCAGTACTTC
TRBD1	few	TRBV2	TRBJ1-5	CASSLTGTGRNSNQPQHF	TGTGCCAGCAGCTTAACCGGGACAGGGAGAAATAGCAATCAGCCCCAGCATTTT
TRBD1	.	TRBV6-5	TRBJ1-6	CASRAGTGNNSPLHF	TGTGCCAGCAGAGCCGGGACAGGGAATAATTCACCCCTCCACTTT
.	.	TRBV12-5	TRBJ2-3	CASGSGTPQVRTDTQYF	TGTGCTAGTGGCTCCGGGACACCCCAAGTTCGCACAGATACGCAGTATTTT
.	once	TRBV27	TRBJ1-2	CASRRDGTSYGYTF	TGTGCCAGCAGGAGAGACGGGACTTCCTATGGCTACACCTTC
.	.	TRBV6-1	TRBJ1-1	CASSATDRLNTEAFF	TGTGCCAGCAGCGCCACGGACCGGTTGAACACTGAAGCTTTCTTT
.	.	TRBV11-2	TRBJ2-4	CASSLGQLAKNIQYF	TGTGCCAGCAGCTTAGGACAGTTAGCCAAAAACATTCAGTACTTC
TRBD1	.	TRBV7-9	TRBJ1-2	CASSSTGEAYGYTF	TGTGCCAGCAGCTCGACAGGGGAGGCCTATGGCTACACCTTC
.	.	TRBV5-4	TRBJ1-1	CASSDPRVLTEAFF	TGTGCCAGCAGCGACCCAAGGGTCCTCACTGAAGCTTTCTTT
.	.	TRBV5-1	TRBJ1-5	CASRPAEGKQPQHF	TGCGCCAGCCGACCGGCAGAAGGAAAACAGCCCCAGCATTTT
.	.	TRBV4-1	TRBJ1-2	CASSQDGPWGYTF	TGCGCCAGCAGCCAAGACGGGCCGTGGGGCTACACCTTC
.	.	TRBV5-6	TRBJ2-1	CASSFRGYNEQFF	TGTGCCAGCAGCTTTCGGGGGTACAATGAGCAGTTCTTC
TRBD2	.	TRBV18	TRBJ2-5	CASSPPGTSVGETQYF	TGTGCCAGCTCACCACCCGGGACTAGCGTGGGGGAGACCCAGTACTTC
.	.	TRBV2	TRBJ2-5	CASSIQETQYF	TGTGCCAGCAGTATTCAAGAGACCCAGTACTTC
.	.	TRBV5-6	TRBJ2-7	CASSIGTSYEQYF	TGTGCCAGCAGTATCGGGACTTCCTACGAGCAGTACTTC
.	.	TRBV7-8	TRBJ1-3	CASSLGSVGNTIYF	TGTGCCAGCAGCTTAGGGTCAGTTGGAAACACCATATATTTT
.	once	TRBV2	TRBJ2-7	CASRSGSSYEQYF	TGTGCCAGCAGGAGCGGAAGCTCCTACGAGCAGTACTTC
.	.	TRBV19	TRBJ1-2	CASSIGTAYGYTF	TGTGCCAGTAGTATTGGTACAGCCTATGGCTACACCTTC
.	.	TRBV6-1	TRBJ2-6	CASSLGVPGANVLTF	TGTGCCAGCAGTCTCGGGGTTCCTGGGGCCAACGTCCTGACTTTC
.	.	TRBV6-5	TRBJ2-1	CASTRNNEQFF	TGTGCCAGCACCCGTAACAATGAGCAGTTCTTC
TRBD1	.	TRBV11-2	TRBJ1-4	CASSLAGGDEKLFF	TGTGCCAGCAGCTTAGCAGGGGGAGACGAAAAACTGTTTTTT
.	.	TRBV10-2	TRBJ2-7	CAIRRDSWAYEQYF	TGCGCCATCCGGCGGGATTCTTGGGCCTACGAGCAGTACTTC
.	.	TRBV27	TRBJ1-2	CASSFSGGWGYTF	TGTGCCAGCAGTTTCTCCGGGGGATGGGGCTACACCTTC
.	once	TRBV5-6	TRBJ1-2	CASSITTGISGYGYTF	TGTGCCAGCAGCATAACGACGGGGATAAGCGGCTATGGCTACACCTTC
TRBD2	.	TRBV4-2	TRBJ2-3	CASSHIAGGRSDTQYF	TGTGCCAGCAGCCACATAGCGGGGGGGCGGTCAGATACGCAGTATTTT
.	.	TRBV5-1	TRBJ1-2	CASSLASGGGNGYTF	TGCGCCAGCAGCTTGGCCTCCGGGGGCGGCAATGGCTACACCTTC
.	.	TRBV27	TRBJ2-7	CASSLAGTYEQYF	TGTGCCAGCAGTTTAGCGGGTACCTACGAGCAGTACTTC
.	.	TRBV21-1	TRBJ2-2	CASSKKGPRLKGGELFF	TGTGCCAGCAGCAAAAAGGGCCCGAGGCTAAAGGGCGGGGAGCTGTTTTTT
TRBD1	.	TRBV6-5	TRBJ2-2	CASSRQGSATGELFF	TGTGCCAGCAGTCGACAGGGATCCGCCACCGGGGAGCTGTTTTTT
.	.	TRBV7-2	TRBJ1-3	CASSLVGLENTIYF	TGTGCCAGCAGCTTAGTAGGCCTTGAAAACACCATATATTTT
.	.	TRBV19	TRBJ2-7	CASSTGVAYEQYF	TGTGCCAGTAGTACGGGGGTTGCCTACGAGCAGTACTTC
.	.	TRBV19	TRBJ2-4	CASSIGRENIQYF	TGTGCCAGTAGTATTGGCCGGGAGAACATTCAGTACTTC
.	.	TRBV4-1	TRBJ1-3	CASRQGTGNTIYF	TGCGCCAGCAGACAGGGAACTGGAAACACCATATATTTT
.	.	TRBV2	TRBJ2-2	CAIKIISGSRDAGELFF	TGTGCCATCAAGATTATATCGGGCAGCCGAGATGCCGGGGAGCTGTTTTTT
TRBD1	.	TRBV27	TRBJ1-1	CASSLGTGTEAFF	TGTGCCAGCAGTTTAGGGACAGGCACTGAAGCTTTCTTT
.	.	TRBV29-1	TRBJ1-2	CSVHGVDGYTF	TGCAGCGTCCACGGGGTGGATGGCTACACCTTC
.	.	TRBV28	TRBJ1-2	CASSQLVGPNVGSYTF	TGTGCCAGCAGCCAGCTGGTTGGACCTAACGTGGGGTCCTACACCTTC
.	.	TRBV18	TRBJ2-5	CASSLHQGQQETQYF	TGTGCCAGCTCACTTCACCAGGGTCAACAAGAGACCCAGTACTTC
TRBD2	.	TRBV27	TRBJ2-7	CASRISASGNNEQYF	TGTGCCAGCAGAATCTCGGCTAGCGGAAATAACGAGCAGTACTTC
TRBD1	.	TRBV4-1	TRBJ1-2	CASSQDEAGGGYGYTF	TGCGCCAGCAGCCAAGATGAGGCAGGGGGTGGCTATGGCTACACCTTC
.	.	TRBV7-9	TRBJ2-1	CASSLALRTQFF	TGTGCCAGCAGCTTAGCTTTGAGAACCCAGTTCTTC
TRBD2	.	TRBV5-1	TRBJ2-7	CASSLVGGSYEQYF	TGCGCCAGCAGCTTGGTAGGCGGGAGTTACGAGCAGTACTTC
TRBD2	.	TRBV15	TRBJ2-7	CATSRGRLAGGFLEQYF	TGTGCCACCAGCAGAGGCCGATTAGCGGGGGGATTCCTCGAGCAGTACTTC
TRBD1	.	TRBV19	TRBJ1-5	CASRSGEGTGVQPQHF	TGTGCCAGTAGGTCAGGGGAGGGGACAGGGGTGCAGCCCCAGCATTTT
.	once	TRBV25-1	TRBJ2-1	CATQDTPGDVDEQFF	TGTGCCACCCAGGATACCCCGGGGGACGTGGATGAGCAGTTCTTC
.	.	TRBV10-2	TRBJ2-7	CASSEYYEQYF	TGCGCCAGCAGTGAATATTACGAGCAGTACTTC
.	.	TRBV19	TRBJ1-1	CASSRGSVGRPEAFF	TGTGCCAGTAGTAGGGGGAGTGTGGGGCGGCCTGAAGCTTTCTTT